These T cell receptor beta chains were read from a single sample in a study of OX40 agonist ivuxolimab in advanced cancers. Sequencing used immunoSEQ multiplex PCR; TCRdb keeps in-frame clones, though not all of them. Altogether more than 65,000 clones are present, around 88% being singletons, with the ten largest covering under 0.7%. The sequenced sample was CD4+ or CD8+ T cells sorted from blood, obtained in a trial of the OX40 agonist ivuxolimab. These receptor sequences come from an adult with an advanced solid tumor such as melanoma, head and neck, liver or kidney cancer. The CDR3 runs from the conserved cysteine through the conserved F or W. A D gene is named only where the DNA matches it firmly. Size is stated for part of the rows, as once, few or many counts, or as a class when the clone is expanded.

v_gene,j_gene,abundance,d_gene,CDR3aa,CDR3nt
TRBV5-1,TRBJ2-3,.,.,CASRVGTTDTQYF,TGCGCCAGCAGGGTGGGAACCACAGATACGCAGTATTTT
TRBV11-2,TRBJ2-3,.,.,CASSSPDTQYF,TGTGCCAGCAGCTCCCCGGATACGCAGTATTTT
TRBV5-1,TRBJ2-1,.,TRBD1,CASSHGQGGDEQFF,TGCGCCAGCAGCCACGGACAGGGGGGCGATGAGCAGTTCTTC
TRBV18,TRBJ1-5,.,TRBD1,CASSSSGLGQGNNQPQHF,TGTGCCAGCTCGTCTTCCGGGCTGGGACAGGGGAATAATCAGCCCCAGCATTTT
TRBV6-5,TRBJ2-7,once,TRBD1,CASSSPGGQVEYF,TGTGCCAGCAGTTCCCCAGGGGGCCAGGTTGAGTACTTC
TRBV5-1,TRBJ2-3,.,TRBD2,CASSFLVRGGGEDTQYF,TGCGCCAGCAGCTTTTTGGTGCGCGGGGGGGGCGAAGATACGCAGTATTTT
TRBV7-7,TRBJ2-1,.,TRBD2,CASSLRSSSGGAGEQFF,TGTGCCAGCAGCTTGCGCTCCTCTAGCGGGGGGGCGGGTGAGCAGTTCTTC
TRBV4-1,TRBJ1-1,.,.,CASSQGNTEAFF,TGCGCCAGCAGCCAAGGAAACACTGAAGCTTTCTTT
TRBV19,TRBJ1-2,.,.,CASSMLAYGYTF,TGTGCCAGTAGTATGCTCGCCTATGGCTACACCTTC
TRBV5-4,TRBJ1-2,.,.,CASSAGTVEYGYTF,TGTGCCAGCAGTGCAGGGACGGTTGAATATGGCTACACCTTC
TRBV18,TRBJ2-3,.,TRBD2,CASSPAGLAGGTDTQYF,TGTGCCAGCTCACCAGCGGGACTAGCGGGGGGCACAGATACGCAGTATTTT
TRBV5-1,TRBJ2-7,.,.,CASSVEGRGAYEQYF,TGCGCCAGCAGCGTTGAGGGAAGGGGTGCCTACGAGCAGTACTTC
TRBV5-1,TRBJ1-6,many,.,CASRLETGENSPLHF,TGCGCCAGCAGACTTGAGACAGGTGAAAATTCACCCCTCCACTTT
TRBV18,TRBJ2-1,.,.,CASSPLVGQGNEQFF,TGTGCCAGCTCACCACTGGTGGGGCAGGGCAATGAGCAGTTCTTC
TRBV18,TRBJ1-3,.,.,CASSPAAGAGNTIYF,TGTGCCAGCTCACCGGCGGCGGGTGCTGGAAACACCATATATTTT
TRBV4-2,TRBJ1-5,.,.,CASSQDSTGQPQHF,TGTGCCAGCAGCCAAGATTCCACGGGACAGCCCCAGCATTTT
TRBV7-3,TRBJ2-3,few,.,CASSLDPESTDTQYF,TGTGCCAGCAGCTTAGATCCGGAGAGCACAGATACGCAGTATTTT
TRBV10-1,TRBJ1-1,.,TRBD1,CASSRDRGNTEAFF,TGCGCCAGCTCCCGGGACAGGGGTAACACTGAAGCTTTCTTT
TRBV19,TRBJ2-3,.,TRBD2,CASSIMRTSVSTDTQYF,TGTGCCAGTAGTATAATGCGGACTAGCGTAAGCACAGATACGCAGTATTTT
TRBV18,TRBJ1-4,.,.,CASSPLPGATNEKLFF,TGTGCCAGCTCACCTCTGCCAGGGGCAACTAATGAAAAACTGTTTTTT
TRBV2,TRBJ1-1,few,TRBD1,CASSEGDSGNTEAFF,TGTGCCAGCAGTGAGGGGGACAGCGGGAACACTGAAGCTTTCTTT
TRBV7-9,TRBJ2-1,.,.,CASSKLRENEQFF,TGTGCCAGCAGTAAGCTTCGGGAGAATGAGCAGTTCTTC
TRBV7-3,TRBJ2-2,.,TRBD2,CASSAGTSAGGELFF,TGTGCCAGCAGCGCGGGGACTAGCGCGGGCGGGGAGCTGTTTTTT
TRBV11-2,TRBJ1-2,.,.,CASSATVSYGYTF,TGTGCCAGCAGCGCGACTGTTTCCTATGGCTACACCTTC
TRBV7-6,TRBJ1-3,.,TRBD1,CASSSQGTGAGNTIYF,TGTGCCAGCAGCTCCCAAGGGACAGGGGCGGGAAACACCATATATTTT
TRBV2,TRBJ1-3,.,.,CASSQFTNTIYF,TGTGCCAGCAGTCAGTTCACAAACACCATATATTTT
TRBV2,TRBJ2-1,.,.,CASSEGRSEQFF,TGTGCCAGCAGTGAAGGTAGGTCCGAGCAGTTCTTC
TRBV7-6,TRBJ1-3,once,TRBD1,CASSLYRGTGNTIYF,TGTGCCAGCAGCTTATACAGGGGGACTGGAAACACCATATATTTT
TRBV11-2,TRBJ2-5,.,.,CASSLERGGETQYF,TGTGCCAGCAGCTTAGAACGGGGCGGTGAGACCCAGTACTTC
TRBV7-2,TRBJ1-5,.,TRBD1,CASSSQGAQVQPQHF,TGTGCCAGCAGCTCGCAGGGGGCGCAGGTTCAGCCCCAGCATTTT
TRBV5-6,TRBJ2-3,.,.,CASSARLVETDTQYF,TGTGCCAGCAGCGCTAGACTTGTTGAGACAGATACGCAGTATTTT
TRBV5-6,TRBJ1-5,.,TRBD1,CASSLATGVSAREHF,TGTGCCAGCAGCTTGGCCACAGGGGTTTCAGCCCGGGAGCATTTT
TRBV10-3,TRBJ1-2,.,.,CAISAGGKNYGYTF,TGTGCCATCAGTGCGGGGGGGAAAAACTATGGCTACACCTTC
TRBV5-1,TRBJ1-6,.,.,CASSLKGGVNSPLHF,TGCGCCAGCAGCTTGAAAGGAGGGGTGAATTCACCCCTCCATTTT
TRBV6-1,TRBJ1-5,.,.,CASSEAPTQPQHF,TGTGCCAGCAGTGAAGCACCAACTCAGCCCCAGCATTTT
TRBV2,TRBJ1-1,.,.,CASSGRVTEAFF,TGTGCCAGCAGTGGCAGGGTTACTGAAGCTTTCTTT
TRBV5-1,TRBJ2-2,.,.,CASRIVGSGELFF,TGCGCCAGCAGGATAGTGGGGTCCGGGGAGCTGTTTTTT
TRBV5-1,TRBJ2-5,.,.,CASSLDKQETQYF,TGCGCCAGCAGCTTGGACAAGCAAGAGACCCAGTACTTC
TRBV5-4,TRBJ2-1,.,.,CASSPMVDGVEQFF,TGTGCCAGCAGCCCCATGGTAGACGGGGTTGAGCAGTTCTTC
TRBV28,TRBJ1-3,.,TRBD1,CASSSQGEGGNTIYF,TGTGCCAGCAGTTCACAGGGGGAAGGTGGAAACACCATATATTTT
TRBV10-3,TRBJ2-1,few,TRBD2,CAIQRQTSGGNEQFF,TGTGCCATCCAACGTCAGACTAGCGGGGGGAATGAGCAGTTCTTC
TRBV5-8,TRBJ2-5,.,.,CASTSLQATGRETQYF,TGTGCCAGCACCTCATTACAGGCTACAGGGAGGGAGACCCAGTACTTC
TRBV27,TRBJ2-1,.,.,CASSSPFF,TGTGCCAGCAGCTCGCCGTTCTTC
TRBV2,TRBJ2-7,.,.,CASNPEGTQVEQYF,TGTGCCAGCAATCCCGAGGGTACCCAAGTCGAGCAGTACTTC
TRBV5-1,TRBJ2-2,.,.,CASSPDSGTTGELFF,TGCGCCAGCAGCCCCGACTCAGGGACCACCGGGGAGCTGTTTTTT
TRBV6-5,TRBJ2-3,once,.,CASSYRPGDTQYF,TGTGCCAGCAGTTACAGACCTGGGGATACGCAGTATTTT